The TCR beta chain described here comes from a study of T cell responses to AZD1222 COVID-19 vaccine. Study findings and constraints: No day 14 peak samples; only post-peak repertoires were characterized. A mostly white British donor set with more females was recruited, and clonal diversity was possibly underestimated. Spike-specific TCR breadth and depth were elevated following two AZD1222 doses. Of spike-specific TCRs, nearly half reportedly target regions left unmutated in variants.

Libraries were prepared by immunoSEQ multiplex PCR; TCRdb keeps only in-frame clonotypes and omits some of them. The profile shows 120,000 or so clones, 80% to 95% of them singletons. Germline V lookup: CDR1 MNHEY, CDR2 SVGAGI. V dropped 4 bases and J dropped 4; count of bases not matched to a gene: 6. CDR3 length: 14 amino acids. Of note for this clone: The antigen is unknown.

The chain employs TRBV6-5 and TRBJ1-2, with 7 bases matching TRBD1. The origin of this receptor is an adult in good health. Sequencing used peripheral blood, obtained on day 0 of AZD1222 vaccination. CDR3 residues: CASSSDRDSYGYTF. The CDR3 DNA is TGTGCCAGCAGTTCAGACCGGGACAGCTATGGCTACACCTTC.